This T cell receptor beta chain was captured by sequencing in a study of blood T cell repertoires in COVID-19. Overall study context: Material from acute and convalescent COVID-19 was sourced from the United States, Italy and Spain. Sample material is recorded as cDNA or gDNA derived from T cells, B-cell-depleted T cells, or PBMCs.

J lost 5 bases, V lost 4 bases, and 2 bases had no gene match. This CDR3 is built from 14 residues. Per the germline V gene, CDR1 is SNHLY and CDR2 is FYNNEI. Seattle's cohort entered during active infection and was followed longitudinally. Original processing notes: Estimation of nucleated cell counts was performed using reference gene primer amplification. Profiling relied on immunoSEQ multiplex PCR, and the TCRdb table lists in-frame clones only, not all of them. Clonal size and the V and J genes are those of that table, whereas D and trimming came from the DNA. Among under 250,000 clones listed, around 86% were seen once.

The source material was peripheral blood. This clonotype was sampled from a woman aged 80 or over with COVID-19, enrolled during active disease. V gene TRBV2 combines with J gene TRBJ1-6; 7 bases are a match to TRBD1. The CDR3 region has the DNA TGTGCCAGCAGTGCTACAGGGGATAATTCACCCCTCCACTTT. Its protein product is CASSATGDNSPLHF.